This T cell receptor beta chain came from a study of neurological immune-mediated disorders. This clonotype occurred a few times. The antigen remains undetermined. The cDNA came from 5'RACE, which used 10-nucleotide random UMIs. TCRdb processed the 5' RACE reads anew with MiXCR; each CDR3 protein has one entry. The sample holds 55,000 to 65,000 distinct CDR3 sequences, 3.5% to 4.5% seen once. Findings and limits, study-wide: Phylogenetic grouping put 18 of 34 multiple sclerosis patients' repertoires into one related-CDR3 cluster, a possible signature. CDR3 amino acid sequences of expanded clones were not shared across subjects, a result suggesting private repertoires in all groups. Neither clinical nor MRI features were associated with the multiple sclerosis repertoire cluster.

The V gene's germline CDR1 is DFQATT and CDR2 SNEGSKA (reference sequence). J gave up 5 bases and V 2 bases, and 15 bases lay outside the gene matches. This CDR3 has 17 amino acids. This TCR came from a woman between 50 and 59 years old with multiple sclerosis. The sequenced material came from PBMCs. The chain is built from TRBV20-1 and TRBJ2-7; TRBD1 aligns across 10 bases. The CDR3 sequence is CSARRTNPGQGLNEQYF. The CDR3 coding sequence is TGCAGTGCTAGACGTACGAATCCGGGACAGGGGTTAAACGAGCAGTACTTC.